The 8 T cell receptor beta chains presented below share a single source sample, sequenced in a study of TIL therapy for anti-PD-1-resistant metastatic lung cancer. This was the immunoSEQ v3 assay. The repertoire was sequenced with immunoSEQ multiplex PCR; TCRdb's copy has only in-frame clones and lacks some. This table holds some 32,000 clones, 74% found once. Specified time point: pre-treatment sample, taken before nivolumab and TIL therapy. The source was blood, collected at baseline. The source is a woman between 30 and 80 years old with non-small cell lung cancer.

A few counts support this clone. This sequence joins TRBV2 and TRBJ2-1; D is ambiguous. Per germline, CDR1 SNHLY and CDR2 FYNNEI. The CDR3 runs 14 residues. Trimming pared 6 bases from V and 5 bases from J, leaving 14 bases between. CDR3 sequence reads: CASREISRDNEQFF. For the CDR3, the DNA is TGTGCCAGCAGGGAGATATCCCGGGACAATGAGCAGTTCTTC.

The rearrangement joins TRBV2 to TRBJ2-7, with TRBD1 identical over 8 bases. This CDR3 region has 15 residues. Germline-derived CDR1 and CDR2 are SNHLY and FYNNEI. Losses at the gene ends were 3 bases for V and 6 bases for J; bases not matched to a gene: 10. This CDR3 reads CASSEPPRGLSEQYF. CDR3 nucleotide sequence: TGTGCCAGCAGTGAGCCTCCCAGGGGGCTCTCCGAGCAGTACTTC.

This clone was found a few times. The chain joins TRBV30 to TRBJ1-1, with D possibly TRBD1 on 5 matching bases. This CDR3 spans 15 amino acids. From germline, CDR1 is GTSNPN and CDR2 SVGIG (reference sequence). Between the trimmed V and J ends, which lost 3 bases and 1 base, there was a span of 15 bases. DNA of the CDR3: TGTGCCTGGAGCGGTAAGGGGATAGGGAACACTGAAGCTTTCTTT. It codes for CAWSGKGIGNTEAFF.

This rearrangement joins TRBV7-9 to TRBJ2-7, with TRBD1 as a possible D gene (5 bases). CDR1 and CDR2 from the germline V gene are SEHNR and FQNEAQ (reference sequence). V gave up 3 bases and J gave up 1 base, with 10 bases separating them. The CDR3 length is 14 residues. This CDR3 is CASSLYRNSYEQYF. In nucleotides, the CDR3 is TGTGCCAGCAGCTTGTACAGGAATTCCTACGAGCAGTACTTC.

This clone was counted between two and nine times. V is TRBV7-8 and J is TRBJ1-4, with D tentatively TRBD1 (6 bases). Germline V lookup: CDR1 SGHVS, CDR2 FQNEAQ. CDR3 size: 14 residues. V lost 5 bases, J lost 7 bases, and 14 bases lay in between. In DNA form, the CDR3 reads TGTGCCAGCAGCAGAAGGGGGTTTGGTGAAAAACTGTTTTTT. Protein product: CASSRRGFGEKLFF.

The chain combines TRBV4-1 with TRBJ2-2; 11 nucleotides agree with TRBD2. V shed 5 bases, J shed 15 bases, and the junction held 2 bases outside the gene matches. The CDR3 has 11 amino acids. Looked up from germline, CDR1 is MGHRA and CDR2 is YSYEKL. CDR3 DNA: TGCGCCAGCAGCTTTAGCGGGAGGGTGTTTTTT. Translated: CASSFSGRVFF.

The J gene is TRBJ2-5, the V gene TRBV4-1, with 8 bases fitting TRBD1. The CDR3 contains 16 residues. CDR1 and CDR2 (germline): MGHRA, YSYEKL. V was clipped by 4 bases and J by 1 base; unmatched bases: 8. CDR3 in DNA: TGCGCCAGCAGCCGCCAGGGGACAGGCGCCCAAGAGACCCAGTACTTC. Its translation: CASSRQGTGAQETQYF.

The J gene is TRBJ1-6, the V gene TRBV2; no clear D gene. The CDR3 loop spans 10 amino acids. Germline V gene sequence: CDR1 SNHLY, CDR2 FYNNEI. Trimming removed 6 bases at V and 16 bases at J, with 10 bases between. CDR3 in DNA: TGTGCCAGCAGCGCCGCTGGGCTCCACTTT. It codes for CASSAAGLHF.